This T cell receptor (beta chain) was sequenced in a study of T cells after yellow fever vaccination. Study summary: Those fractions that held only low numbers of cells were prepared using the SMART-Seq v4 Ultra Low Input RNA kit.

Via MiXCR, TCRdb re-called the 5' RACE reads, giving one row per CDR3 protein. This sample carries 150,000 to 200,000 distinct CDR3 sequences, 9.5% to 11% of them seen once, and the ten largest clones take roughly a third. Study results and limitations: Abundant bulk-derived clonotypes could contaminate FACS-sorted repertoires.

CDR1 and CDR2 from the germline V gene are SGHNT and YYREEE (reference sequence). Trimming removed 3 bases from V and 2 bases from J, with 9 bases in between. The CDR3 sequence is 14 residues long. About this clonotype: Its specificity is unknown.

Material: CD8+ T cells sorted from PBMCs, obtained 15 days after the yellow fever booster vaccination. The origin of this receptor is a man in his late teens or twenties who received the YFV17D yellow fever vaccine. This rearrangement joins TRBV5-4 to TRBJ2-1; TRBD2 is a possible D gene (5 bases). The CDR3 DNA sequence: TGTGCCAGCAGCTGGACCGGGACCTACAATGAGCAGTTCTTC. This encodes CASSWTGTYNEQFF.